These T cell receptor beta chains were read from a single sample in a study of blood T cell repertoires in COVID-19. Profiling relied on immunoSEQ multiplex PCR, and the TCRdb table lists in-frame clones only, not all of them. This sample has approximately 240,000 clones, with roughly 84% found just once. Input material: peripheral blood. The receptors here all came from a woman under 40 who had recovered from COVID-19. Each CDR3 is given with its conserved first and last residue. Fields, in order: V gene, D gene, clone size, J gene, CDR3 DNA, CDR3 protein. A D gene is named only where the DNA matches it firmly. Clone size is shown for a subset of rows, as once, few, many or a class of expanded clone.

v_call: TRBV6-5
d_call: TRBD1
clone_size: -
j_call: TRBJ2-7
cdr3_nt: TGTGCCAGCAGTTACGGGACAGGGAACTCCTACGAGCAGTACTTC
cdr3_aa: CASSYGTGNSYEQYF

v_call: TRBV30
d_call: TRBD1
clone_size: -
j_call: TRBJ1-2
cdr3_nt: TGTGCCGGCCGGGACAGGGGGCGATGGGGCTACACCTTC
cdr3_aa: CAGRDRGRWGYTF

v_call: TRBV11-2
d_call: TRBD1
clone_size: few
j_call: TRBJ1-5
cdr3_nt: TGTGCCAGCAGCTTAGAGGGACAGGGAAATCAGCCCCAGCATTTT
cdr3_aa: CASSLEGQGNQPQHF

v_call: TRBV19
d_call: TRBD1
clone_size: -
j_call: TRBJ1-1
cdr3_nt: TGTGCCAGTAGTATAGACCGGGACAGAAAGAACACTGAAGCTTTCTTT
cdr3_aa: CASSIDRDRKNTEAFF

v_call: TRBV2
d_call: TRBD2
clone_size: -
j_call: TRBJ2-7
cdr3_nt: TGTGCCAGCAGTGAATGGGGACTAGCGGGAGAAATGGACGAGCAGTACTTC
cdr3_aa: CASSEWGLAGEMDEQYF

v_call: TRBV19
d_call: -
clone_size: many
j_call: TRBJ1-1
cdr3_nt: TGTGCCAGTAGTATCGACACGGCAGGGGCGCGACGGCAAGCTTTCTTT
cdr3_aa: CASSIDTAGARRQAFF

v_call: TRBV27
d_call: -
clone_size: -
j_call: TRBJ2-4
cdr3_nt: TGTGCCAGCAGTTTATCGGGGGGTACAAACATTCAGTACTTC
cdr3_aa: CASSLSGGTNIQYF

v_call: TRBV7-3
d_call: -
clone_size: -
j_call: TRBJ1-5
cdr3_nt: TGTGCCAGCAGCCGGACGACAGGAGATAGCAATCAGCCCCAGCATTTT
cdr3_aa: CASSRTTGDSNQPQHF

v_call: TRBV6-5
d_call: -
clone_size: -
j_call: TRBJ1-1
cdr3_nt: TGTGCCACCCACGGAGTGAGCGCTGAAGCTTTCTTT
cdr3_aa: CATHGVSAEAFF

v_call: TRBV5-4
d_call: -
clone_size: -
j_call: TRBJ1-1
cdr3_nt: TGTGCCAGCAGCTTGATGGGGGGTAGAGGCGCTGAAGCTTTCTTT
cdr3_aa: CASSLMGGRGAEAFF

v_call: TRBV10-3
d_call: TRBD1
clone_size: -
j_call: TRBJ1-6
cdr3_nt: TGTGCCATCAGTTCCCCGGGACAGGGAAAAAATTCACCCCTCCACTTT
cdr3_aa: CAISSPGQGKNSPLHF

v_call: TRBV5-1
d_call: -
clone_size: -
j_call: TRBJ1-2
cdr3_nt: TGCGCCAGCAGCTTGGAACCGACATCTTATGGCTACACCTTC
cdr3_aa: CASSLEPTSYGYTF

v_call: TRBV6-6
d_call: TRBD2
clone_size: -
j_call: TRBJ2-5
cdr3_nt: TGTGCCAGCAGTTACTCGGCTAGCGGGAGGAAAGAGACCCAGTACTTC
cdr3_aa: CASSYSASGRKETQYF

v_call: TRBV6-4
d_call: TRBD2
clone_size: -
j_call: TRBJ2-1
cdr3_nt: TGTGCCAGCAGTGATAGTAGCGGGGACTACAATGAGCAGTTCTTC
cdr3_aa: CASSDSSGDYNEQFF

v_call: TRBV5-1
d_call: -
clone_size: -
j_call: TRBJ2-1
cdr3_nt: TGCGCCAGCAGCTCCTCGGACTGGCGCTCCTACAATGAGCAGTTCTTC
cdr3_aa: CASSSSDWRSYNEQFF

v_call: TRBV24-1
d_call: -
clone_size: -
j_call: TRBJ1-4
cdr3_nt: TGTGCCACCAGTGATTCTCGACACGGGGGTGAAAAACTGTTTTTT
cdr3_aa: CATSDSRHGGEKLFF

v_call: TRBV6-5
d_call: TRBD2
clone_size: -
j_call: TRBJ2-7
cdr3_nt: TGTGCCAGCAGGACAGCGGCTAGCGGGTACTACGAGCAGTACTTC
cdr3_aa: CASRTAASGYYEQYF

v_call: TRBV9
d_call: TRBD1
clone_size: -
j_call: TRBJ1-3
cdr3_nt: TGTGCCAGCAGCGTAGGCCGCCCGGCCAGGGACAGTAATGGGGGAAACACCATATATTTT
cdr3_aa: CASSVGRPARDSNGGNTIYF

v_call: TRBV4-1
d_call: -
clone_size: -
j_call: TRBJ2-7
cdr3_nt: TGCGCCAGCAGCCAGCGGGCGGGGCCCGCCTACGAGCAGTACTTC
cdr3_aa: CASSQRAGPAYEQYF

v_call: TRBV7-9
d_call: -
clone_size: -
j_call: TRBJ2-2
cdr3_nt: TGTGCCAGCAGTACTCGTTCAGGGAACACCGGGGAGCTGTTTTTT
cdr3_aa: CASSTRSGNTGELFF

v_call: TRBV19
d_call: -
clone_size: -
j_call: TRBJ1-3
cdr3_nt: TGTGCCAGTAGTGGGTCAGGTATCTCTGGAAACACCATATATTTT
cdr3_aa: CASSGSGISGNTIYF

v_call: TRBV27
d_call: -
clone_size: -
j_call: TRBJ1-1
cdr3_nt: TGTGCCAGCAGTTGGTACAGTCGCATGAACACTGAAGCTTTCTTT
cdr3_aa: CASSWYSRMNTEAFF

v_call: TRBV5-1
d_call: TRBD1
clone_size: -
j_call: TRBJ1-2
cdr3_nt: TGCGCCAGCAGCGCGGCAGGGGGCGCGGGCTACACCTTC
cdr3_aa: CASSAAGGAGYTF

v_call: TRBV6-5
d_call: TRBD2
clone_size: -
j_call: TRBJ2-7
cdr3_nt: TGTGCCAGCAGTTACTCCCTAGCGGACCCCTACGAGCAGTACTTC
cdr3_aa: CASSYSLADPYEQYF

v_call: TRBV13
d_call: -
clone_size: few
j_call: TRBJ1-5
cdr3_nt: TGTGCCAGCAGCTTAGGGGACAGCAGGCCGGAGCCCCAGCATTTT
cdr3_aa: CASSLGDSRPEPQHF

v_call: TRBV19
d_call: -
clone_size: -
j_call: TRBJ1-2
cdr3_nt: TGTGCCAGTAGTGTGGACGGCAGGGGCTATGGCTACACCTTC
cdr3_aa: CASSVDGRGYGYTF

v_call: TRBV27
d_call: -
clone_size: -
j_call: TRBJ1-5
cdr3_nt: TGTGCCAGCAGTTTATTCTCGGGGCAGCCCCAGCATTTT
cdr3_aa: CASSLFSGQPQHF

v_call: TRBV5-6
d_call: TRBD1
clone_size: -
j_call: TRBJ1-5
cdr3_nt: TGTGCCAGCAGCTGGGACAGGCGAGGGCCCCAGCATTTT
cdr3_aa: CASSWDRRGPQHF

v_call: TRBV28
d_call: TRBD1
clone_size: -
j_call: TRBJ1-4
cdr3_nt: TGTGCCACCCGGGGGACAGCTAATGAAAAACTGTTTTTT
cdr3_aa: CATRGTANEKLFF

v_call: TRBV27
d_call: -
clone_size: -
j_call: TRBJ2-1
cdr3_nt: TGTGCCAGCAGTTTAGACTACCCCGCATCCTACAATGAGCAGTTCTTC
cdr3_aa: CASSLDYPASYNEQFF

v_call: TRBV29-1
d_call: -
clone_size: few
j_call: TRBJ2-1
cdr3_nt: TGCAGCGTTGAAGATCTTGTGACTCACAATGAGCAGTTCTTC
cdr3_aa: CSVEDLVTHNEQFF

v_call: TRBV19
d_call: -
clone_size: -
j_call: TRBJ2-3
cdr3_nt: TGTGCCAGTAGTATCGGAGATACGCAGTATTTT
cdr3_aa: CASSIGDTQYF

v_call: TRBV29-1
d_call: -
clone_size: -
j_call: TRBJ2-5
cdr3_nt: TGCAGCGTTGAATCGGACAGTCAAGAGACCCAGTACTTC
cdr3_aa: CSVESDSQETQYF

v_call: TRBV5-4
d_call: TRBD1
clone_size: -
j_call: TRBJ2-6
cdr3_nt: TGTGCCAGCAGCTTGGCCGGACAGGGGGCGTATGGGGCCAACGTCCTGACTTTC
cdr3_aa: CASSLAGQGAYGANVLTF

v_call: TRBV9
d_call: TRBD2
clone_size: -
j_call: TRBJ2-2
cdr3_nt: TGTGCCAGCAGCGTCAGACTAGCGGGGGGCGGGGAGCTGTTTTTT
cdr3_aa: CASSVRLAGGGELFF

v_call: TRBV28
d_call: -
clone_size: -
j_call: TRBJ1-4
cdr3_nt: -
cdr3_aa: CASSFFGQGATNEKLFF

v_call: TRBV10-3
d_call: TRBD2
clone_size: -
j_call: TRBJ2-1
cdr3_nt: TGTGCCATCAGTGAGCCCCTAGCGGCGAGGGAGCAGTTCTTC
cdr3_aa: CAISEPLAAREQFF

v_call: TRBV27
d_call: TRBD1
clone_size: once
j_call: TRBJ1-2
cdr3_nt: TGTGCCAGCAGACCCCGGGACAGGGGTGGCTACACCTTC
cdr3_aa: CASRPRDRGGYTF

v_call: TRBV12-3/TRBV12-4
d_call: -
clone_size: many
j_call: TRBJ2-7
cdr3_nt: TGTGCCAGCAGTTTTCAGTACGAGCAGTACTTC
cdr3_aa: CASSFQYEQYF

v_call: TRBV27
d_call: -
clone_size: -
j_call: TRBJ1-4
cdr3_nt: TGTGCCAGCAGTTTTGAGGGTCGGGGAAAACTGTTTTTT
cdr3_aa: CASSFEGRGKLFF

v_call: TRBV9
d_call: -
clone_size: -
j_call: TRBJ1-1
cdr3_nt: TGTGCCAGCAGCGTAGGGCAGTTACCTGAAGCTTTCTTT
cdr3_aa: CASSVGQLPEAFF

v_call: TRBV19
d_call: TRBD1
clone_size: -
j_call: TRBJ1-2
cdr3_nt: TGTGCCAGTAGTATCACAGGGGGCAAGAACTATGGCTACACCTTC
cdr3_aa: CASSITGGKNYGYTF

v_call: TRBV3-1/TRBV3-2
d_call: -
clone_size: -
j_call: TRBJ2-5
cdr3_nt: TGTGCCAGCAGCCAAGATGGGTCCAGGGAGACCCAGTACTTC
cdr3_aa: CASSQDGSRETQYF

v_call: TRBV29-1
d_call: TRBD2
clone_size: -
j_call: TRBJ2-1
cdr3_nt: TGCAGCGTTGAAAGCGGGCTAGCGGGAGGGAGCTCCTACAATGAGCAGTTCTTC
cdr3_aa: CSVESGLAGGSSYNEQFF

v_call: TRBV10-3
d_call: -
clone_size: -
j_call: TRBJ1-1
cdr3_nt: TGTGCCATCAGTCTACCGGACAGAGGTACTGAAGCTTTCTTT
cdr3_aa: CAISLPDRGTEAFF

v_call: TRBV7-9
d_call: -
clone_size: -
j_call: TRBJ2-5
cdr3_nt: TGTGCCAGCGTTTTCAAGGGGCAAGAGACCCAGTACTTC
cdr3_aa: CASVFKGQETQYF

v_call: TRBV10-1
d_call: -
clone_size: -
j_call: TRBJ2-3
cdr3_nt: TGCGCCAGCAGTGAAAGGGGGAGCACAGATACGCAGTATTTT
cdr3_aa: CASSERGSTDTQYF

v_call: TRBV5-8
d_call: -
clone_size: -
j_call: TRBJ2-1
cdr3_nt: TGTGCCAGCAGCTTGGGAGGGTCCCATGAGCAGTTCTTC
cdr3_aa: CASSLGGSHEQFF

v_call: TRBV5-6
d_call: TRBD2
clone_size: -
j_call: TRBJ2-7
cdr3_nt: TGTGCCAGCAGCTTTCTTCCCCCTACGCGGGAGGGATACGAGCAGTACTTC
cdr3_aa: CASSFLPPTREGYEQYF

v_call: TRBV19
d_call: TRBD2
clone_size: -
j_call: TRBJ2-1
cdr3_nt: TGTGCCAGTAGTATAGCCGGACTAGCGCTTTACAATGAGCAGTTCTTC
cdr3_aa: CASSIAGLALYNEQFF

v_call: TRBV30
d_call: -
clone_size: -
j_call: TRBJ1-2
cdr3_nt: TGTGCCTGGACCGACACTTCATATGGCTATGGCTACACCTTC
cdr3_aa: CAWTDTSYGYGYTF